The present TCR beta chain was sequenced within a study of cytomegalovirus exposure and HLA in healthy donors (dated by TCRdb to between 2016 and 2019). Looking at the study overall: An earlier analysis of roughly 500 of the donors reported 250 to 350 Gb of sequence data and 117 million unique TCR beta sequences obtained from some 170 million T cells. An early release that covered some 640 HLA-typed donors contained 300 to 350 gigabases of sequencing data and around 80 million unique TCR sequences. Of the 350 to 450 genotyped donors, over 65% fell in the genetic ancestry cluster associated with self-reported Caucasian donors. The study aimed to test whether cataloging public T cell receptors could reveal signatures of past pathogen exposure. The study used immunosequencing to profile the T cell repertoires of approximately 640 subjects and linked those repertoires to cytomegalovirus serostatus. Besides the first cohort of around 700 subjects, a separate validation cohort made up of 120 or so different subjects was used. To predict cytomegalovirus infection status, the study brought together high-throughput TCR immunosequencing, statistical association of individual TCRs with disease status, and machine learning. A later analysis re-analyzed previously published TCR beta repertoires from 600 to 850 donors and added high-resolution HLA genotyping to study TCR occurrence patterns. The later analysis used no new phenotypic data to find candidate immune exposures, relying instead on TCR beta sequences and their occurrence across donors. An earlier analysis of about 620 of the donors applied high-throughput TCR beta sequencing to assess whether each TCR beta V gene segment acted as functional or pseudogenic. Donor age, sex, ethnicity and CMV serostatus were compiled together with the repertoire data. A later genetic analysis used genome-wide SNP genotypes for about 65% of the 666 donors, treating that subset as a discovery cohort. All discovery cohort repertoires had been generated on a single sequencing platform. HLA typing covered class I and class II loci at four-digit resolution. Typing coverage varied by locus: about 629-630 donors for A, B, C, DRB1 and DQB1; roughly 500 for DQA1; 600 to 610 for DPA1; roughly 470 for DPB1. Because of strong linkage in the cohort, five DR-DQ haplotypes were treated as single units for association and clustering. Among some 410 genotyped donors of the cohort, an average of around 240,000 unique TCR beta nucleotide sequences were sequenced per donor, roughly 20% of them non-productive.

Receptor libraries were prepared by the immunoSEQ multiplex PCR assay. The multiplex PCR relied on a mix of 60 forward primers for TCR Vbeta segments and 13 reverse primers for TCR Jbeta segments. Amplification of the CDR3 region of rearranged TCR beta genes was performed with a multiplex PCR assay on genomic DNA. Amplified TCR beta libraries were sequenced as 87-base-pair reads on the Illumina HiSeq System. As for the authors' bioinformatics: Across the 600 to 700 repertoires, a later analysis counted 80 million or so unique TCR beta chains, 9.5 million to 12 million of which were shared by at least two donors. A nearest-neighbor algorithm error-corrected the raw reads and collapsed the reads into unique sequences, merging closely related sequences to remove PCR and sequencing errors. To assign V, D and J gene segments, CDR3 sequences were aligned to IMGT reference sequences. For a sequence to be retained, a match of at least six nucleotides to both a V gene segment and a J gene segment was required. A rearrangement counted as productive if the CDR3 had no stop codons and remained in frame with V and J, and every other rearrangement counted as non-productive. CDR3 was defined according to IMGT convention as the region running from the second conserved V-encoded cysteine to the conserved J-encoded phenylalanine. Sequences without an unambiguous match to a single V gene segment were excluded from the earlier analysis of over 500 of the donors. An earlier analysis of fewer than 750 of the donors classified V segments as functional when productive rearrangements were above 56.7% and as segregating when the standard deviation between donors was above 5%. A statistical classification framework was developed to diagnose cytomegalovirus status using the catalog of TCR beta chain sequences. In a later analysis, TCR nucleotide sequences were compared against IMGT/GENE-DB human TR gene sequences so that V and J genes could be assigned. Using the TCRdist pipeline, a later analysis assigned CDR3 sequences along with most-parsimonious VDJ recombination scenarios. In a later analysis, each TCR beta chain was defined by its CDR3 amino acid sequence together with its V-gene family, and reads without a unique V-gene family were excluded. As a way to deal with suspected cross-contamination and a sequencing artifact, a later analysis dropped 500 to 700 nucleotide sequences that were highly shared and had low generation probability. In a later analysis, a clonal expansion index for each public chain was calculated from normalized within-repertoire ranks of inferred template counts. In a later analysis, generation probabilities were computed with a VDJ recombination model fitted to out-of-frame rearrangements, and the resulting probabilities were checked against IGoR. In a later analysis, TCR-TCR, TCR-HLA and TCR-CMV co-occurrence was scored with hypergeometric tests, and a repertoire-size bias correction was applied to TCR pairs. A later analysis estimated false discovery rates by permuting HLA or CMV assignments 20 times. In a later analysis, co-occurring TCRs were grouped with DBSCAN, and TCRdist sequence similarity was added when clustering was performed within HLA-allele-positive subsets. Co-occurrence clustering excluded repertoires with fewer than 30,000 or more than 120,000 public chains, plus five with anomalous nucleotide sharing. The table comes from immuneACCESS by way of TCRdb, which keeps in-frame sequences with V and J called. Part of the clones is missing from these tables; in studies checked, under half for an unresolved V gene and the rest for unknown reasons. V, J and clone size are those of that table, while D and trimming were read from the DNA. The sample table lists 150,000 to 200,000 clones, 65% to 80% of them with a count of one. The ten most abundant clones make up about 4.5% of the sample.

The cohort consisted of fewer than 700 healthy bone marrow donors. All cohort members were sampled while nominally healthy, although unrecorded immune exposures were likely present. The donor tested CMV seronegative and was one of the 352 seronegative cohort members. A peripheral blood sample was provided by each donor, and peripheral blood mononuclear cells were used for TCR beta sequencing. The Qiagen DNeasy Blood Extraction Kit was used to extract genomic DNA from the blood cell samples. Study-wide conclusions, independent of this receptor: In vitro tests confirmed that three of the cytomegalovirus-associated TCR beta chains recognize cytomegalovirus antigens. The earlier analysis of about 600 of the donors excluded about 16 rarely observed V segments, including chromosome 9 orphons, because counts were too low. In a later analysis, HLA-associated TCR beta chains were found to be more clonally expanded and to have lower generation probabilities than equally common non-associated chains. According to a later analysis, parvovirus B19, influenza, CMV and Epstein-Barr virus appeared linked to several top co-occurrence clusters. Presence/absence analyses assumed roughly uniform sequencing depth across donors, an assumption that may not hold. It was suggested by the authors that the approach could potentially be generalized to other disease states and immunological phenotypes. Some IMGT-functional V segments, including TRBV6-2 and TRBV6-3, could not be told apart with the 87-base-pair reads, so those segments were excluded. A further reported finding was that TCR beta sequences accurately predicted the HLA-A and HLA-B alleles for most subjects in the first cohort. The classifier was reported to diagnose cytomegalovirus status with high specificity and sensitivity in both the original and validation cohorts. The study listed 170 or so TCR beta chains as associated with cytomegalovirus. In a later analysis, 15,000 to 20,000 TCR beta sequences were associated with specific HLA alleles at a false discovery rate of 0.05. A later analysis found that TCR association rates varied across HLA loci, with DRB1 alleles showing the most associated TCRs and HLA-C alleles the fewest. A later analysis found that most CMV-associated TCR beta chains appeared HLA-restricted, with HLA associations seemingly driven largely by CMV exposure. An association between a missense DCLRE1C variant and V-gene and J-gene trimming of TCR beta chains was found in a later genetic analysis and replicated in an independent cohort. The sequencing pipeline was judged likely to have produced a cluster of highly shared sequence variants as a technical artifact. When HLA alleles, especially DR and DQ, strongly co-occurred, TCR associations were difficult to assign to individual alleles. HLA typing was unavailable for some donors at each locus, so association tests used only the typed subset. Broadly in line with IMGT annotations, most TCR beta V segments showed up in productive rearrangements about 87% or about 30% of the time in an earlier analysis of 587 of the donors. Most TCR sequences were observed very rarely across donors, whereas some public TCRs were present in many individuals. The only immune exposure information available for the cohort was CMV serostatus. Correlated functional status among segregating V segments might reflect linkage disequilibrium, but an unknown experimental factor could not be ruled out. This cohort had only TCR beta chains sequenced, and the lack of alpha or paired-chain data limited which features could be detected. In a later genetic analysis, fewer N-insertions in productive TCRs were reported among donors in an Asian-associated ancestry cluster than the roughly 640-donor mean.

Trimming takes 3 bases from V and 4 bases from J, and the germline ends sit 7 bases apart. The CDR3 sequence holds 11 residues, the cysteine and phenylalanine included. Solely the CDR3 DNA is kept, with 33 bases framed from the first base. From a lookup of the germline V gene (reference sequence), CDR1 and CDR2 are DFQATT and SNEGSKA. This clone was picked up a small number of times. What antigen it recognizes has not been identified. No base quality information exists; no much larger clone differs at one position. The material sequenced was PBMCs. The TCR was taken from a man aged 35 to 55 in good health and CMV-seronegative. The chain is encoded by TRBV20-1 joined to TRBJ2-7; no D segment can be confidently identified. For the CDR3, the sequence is CSASHQYEQYF. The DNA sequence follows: TGCAGTGCTAGCCACCAGTACGAGCAGTACTTC.